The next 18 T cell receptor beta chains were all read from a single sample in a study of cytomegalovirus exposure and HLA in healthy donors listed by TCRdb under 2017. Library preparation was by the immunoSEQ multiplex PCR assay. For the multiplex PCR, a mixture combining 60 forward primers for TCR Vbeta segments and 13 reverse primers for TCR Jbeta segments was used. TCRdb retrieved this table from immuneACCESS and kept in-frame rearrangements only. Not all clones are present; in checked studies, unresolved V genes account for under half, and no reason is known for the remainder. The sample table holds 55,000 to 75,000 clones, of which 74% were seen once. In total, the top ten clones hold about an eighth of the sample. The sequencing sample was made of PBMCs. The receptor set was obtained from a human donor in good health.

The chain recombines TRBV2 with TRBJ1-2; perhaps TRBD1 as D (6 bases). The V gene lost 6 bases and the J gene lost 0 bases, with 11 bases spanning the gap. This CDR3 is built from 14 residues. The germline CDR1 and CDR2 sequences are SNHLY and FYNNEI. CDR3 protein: CASRGDITNYGYTF. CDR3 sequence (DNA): TGTGCCAGCAGGGGGGACATAACTAACTATGGCTACACCTTC.

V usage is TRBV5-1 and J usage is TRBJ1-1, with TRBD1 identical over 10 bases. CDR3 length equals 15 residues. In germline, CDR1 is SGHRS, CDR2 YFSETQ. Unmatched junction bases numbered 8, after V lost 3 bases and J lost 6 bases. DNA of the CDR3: TGCGCCAGCAGCTCCTGGACAGGGGGTCTTTCTGAAGCTTTCTTT. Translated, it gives CASSSWTGGLSEAFF.

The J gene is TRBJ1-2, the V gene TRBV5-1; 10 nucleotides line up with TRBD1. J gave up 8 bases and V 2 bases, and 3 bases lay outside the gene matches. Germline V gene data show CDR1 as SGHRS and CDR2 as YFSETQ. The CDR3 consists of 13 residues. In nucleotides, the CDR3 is TGCGCCAGCAGCTTCGGGACAGGGGAAGGCTACACCTTC. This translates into CASSFGTGEGYTF.

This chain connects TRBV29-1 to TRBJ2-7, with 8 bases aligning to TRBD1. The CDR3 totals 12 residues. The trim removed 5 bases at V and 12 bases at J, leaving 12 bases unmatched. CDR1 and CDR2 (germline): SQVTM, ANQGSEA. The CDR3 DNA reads TGCAGCGTTTCTCCAAAGGGACAGGAATCGTACTTC. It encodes CSVSPKGQESYF.

The DNA for the CDR3 is TGTGCCTGGAGTCCAACCGAACCGGGACTAGTATACGAGCAGTACTTC. This encodes CAWSPTEPGLVYEQYF. V and J are TRBV30 and TRBJ2-7; 8 bases agree with TRBD2. The germline V gene has CDR1 GTSNPN and CDR2 SVGIG (reference sequence). There are 16 residues in the CDR3. V trimming: 2 bases; J trimming: 4 bases; junction bases outside the gene matches: 13.

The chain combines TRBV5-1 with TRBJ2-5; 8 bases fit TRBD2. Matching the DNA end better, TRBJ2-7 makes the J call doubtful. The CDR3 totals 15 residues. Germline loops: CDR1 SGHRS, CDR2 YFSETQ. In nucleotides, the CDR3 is TGCGCCAGCAGACCAACTAGCGGACCTTCCTACGAGCAGTACTTC. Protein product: CASRPTSGPSYEQYF.

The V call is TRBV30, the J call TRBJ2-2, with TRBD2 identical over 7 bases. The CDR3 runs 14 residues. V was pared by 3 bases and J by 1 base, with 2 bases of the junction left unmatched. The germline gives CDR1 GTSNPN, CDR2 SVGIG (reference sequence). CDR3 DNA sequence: TGTGCCTGGAGGGGCGGGGGGAACACCGGGGAGCTGTTTTTT. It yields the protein CAWRGGGNTGELFF.

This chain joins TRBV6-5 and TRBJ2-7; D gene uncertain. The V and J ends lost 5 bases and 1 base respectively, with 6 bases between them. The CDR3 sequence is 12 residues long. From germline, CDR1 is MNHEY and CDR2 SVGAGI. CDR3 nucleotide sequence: TGTGCCAGCAGTCATGAGTCCTACGAGCAGTACTTC. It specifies CASSHESYEQYF.

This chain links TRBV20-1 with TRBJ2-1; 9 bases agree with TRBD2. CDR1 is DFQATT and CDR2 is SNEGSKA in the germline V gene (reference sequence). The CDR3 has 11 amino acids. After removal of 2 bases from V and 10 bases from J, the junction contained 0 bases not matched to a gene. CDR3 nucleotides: TGCAGTGCTAGACTAGCGGGAGAGCAGTTCTTC. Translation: CSARLAGEQFF.

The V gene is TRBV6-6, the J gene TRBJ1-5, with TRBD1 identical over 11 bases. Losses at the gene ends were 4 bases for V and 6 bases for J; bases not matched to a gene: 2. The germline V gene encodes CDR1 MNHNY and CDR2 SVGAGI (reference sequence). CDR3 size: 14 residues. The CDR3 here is CASSLGTGGQPQHF. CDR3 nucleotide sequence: TGTGCCAGCAGTTTAGGGACAGGGGGTCAGCCCCAGCATTTT.

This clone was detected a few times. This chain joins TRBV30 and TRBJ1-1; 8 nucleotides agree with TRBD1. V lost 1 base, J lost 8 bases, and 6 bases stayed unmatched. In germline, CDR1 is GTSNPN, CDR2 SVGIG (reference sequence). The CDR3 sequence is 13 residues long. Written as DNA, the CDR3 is TGTGCCTGGAGTGGCAGGGGGCAGGGGGAAGCTTTCTTT. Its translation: CAWSGRGQGEAFF.

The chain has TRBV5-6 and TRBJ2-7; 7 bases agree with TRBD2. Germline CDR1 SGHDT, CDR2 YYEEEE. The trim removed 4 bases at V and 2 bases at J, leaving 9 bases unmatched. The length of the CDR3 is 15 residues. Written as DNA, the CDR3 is TGTGCCAGCAGCCGCTTCGTAGCGGGTCCCTACGAGCAGTACTTC. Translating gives CASSRFVAGPYEQYF.

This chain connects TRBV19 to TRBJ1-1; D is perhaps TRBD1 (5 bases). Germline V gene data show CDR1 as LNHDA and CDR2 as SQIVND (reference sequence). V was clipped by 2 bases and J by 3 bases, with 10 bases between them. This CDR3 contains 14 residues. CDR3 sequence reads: CASSISQGYTEAFF. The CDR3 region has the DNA TGTGCCAGTAGTATAAGCCAGGGTTACACTGAAGCTTTCTTT.

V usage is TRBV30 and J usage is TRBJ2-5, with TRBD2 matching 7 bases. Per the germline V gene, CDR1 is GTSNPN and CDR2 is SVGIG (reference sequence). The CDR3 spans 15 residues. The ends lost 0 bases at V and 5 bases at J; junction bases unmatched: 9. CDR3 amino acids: CAWSVQSGGDETQYF. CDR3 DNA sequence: TGTGCCTGGAGTGTACAGTCGGGGGGAGATGAGACCCAGTACTTC.

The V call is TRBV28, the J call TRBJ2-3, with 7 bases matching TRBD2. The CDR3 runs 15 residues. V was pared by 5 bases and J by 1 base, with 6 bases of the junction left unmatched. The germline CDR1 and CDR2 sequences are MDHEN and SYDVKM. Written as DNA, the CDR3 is TGTGCCAGCAGTCCACCGGGACTACGCACAGATACGCAGTATTTT. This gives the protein CASSPPGLRTDTQYF.

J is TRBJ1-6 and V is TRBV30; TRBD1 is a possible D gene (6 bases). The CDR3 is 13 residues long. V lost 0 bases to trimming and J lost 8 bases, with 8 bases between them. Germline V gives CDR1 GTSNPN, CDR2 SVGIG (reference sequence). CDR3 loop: CAWSVDRDSPLHF. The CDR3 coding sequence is TGTGCCTGGAGTGTGGACAGAGATTCACCCCTCCACTTT.

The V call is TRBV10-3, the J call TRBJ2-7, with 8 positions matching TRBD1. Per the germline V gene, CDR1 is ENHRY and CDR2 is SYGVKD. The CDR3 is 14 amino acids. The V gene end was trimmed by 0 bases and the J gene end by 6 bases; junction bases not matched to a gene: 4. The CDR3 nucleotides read TGTGCCATCAGTGAGTCGTGGCAGGGGGCCGAGCAGTACTTC. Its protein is CAISESWQGAEQYF.

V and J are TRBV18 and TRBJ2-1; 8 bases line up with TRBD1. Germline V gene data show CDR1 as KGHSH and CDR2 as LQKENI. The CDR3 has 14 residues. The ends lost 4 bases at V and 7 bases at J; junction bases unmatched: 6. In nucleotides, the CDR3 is TGTGCCAGCTCACAGGGACAGGTAGGGAATGAGCAGTTCTTC. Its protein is CASSQGQVGNEQFF.